Detailed here is one T cell receptor beta chain. This sample was taken from a study of identical twins. The ends were cut back, 2 bases at V and 4 bases at J, with 12 bases in the middle. Looked up from germline, CDR1 is ENHRY and CDR2 is SYGVKD. The CDR3 length is 14 residues. TCRdb re-analysed the 5' RACE reads in MiXCR, keeping a single row per CDR3 protein. The profile covers approximately 890,000 distinct CDR3 sequences, with 9% to 15% appearing a single time and around 1.6% taken by the ten largest. These data also formed part of another study, on yellow fever vaccine responses in identical twins.

This receptor was taken from a woman aged 18-29 years in good health. The chain carries TRBV10-3 and TRBJ2-7; a weak D match, TRBD1 (6 bases). Input material: PBMCs. The CDR3 DNA reads as TGTGCCATCAGTGAGAATCAGGGGTTTTACGAGCAGTACTTC. It is translated as CAISENQGFYEQYF.